This TCR beta chain is drawn from a study of Graves' ophthalmopathy and Graves' hyperthyroidism. Researchers turned away patients with other autoimmune diseases, uncontrolled infections, pregnancy or lactation. The ends were cut back, 0 bases at V and 5 bases at J, with 17 bases in the middle. The CDR3 is 15 amino acids. Germline lookup yields CDR1 DFQATT and CDR2 SNEGSKA (reference sequence). The study amplified TCR beta CDR3 regions using RNA transcripts. RT-PCR was first run with HTBI primers, then multiplex PCR in a second round. Each CDR3 protein is one row after TCRdb ran MiXCR on the multiplex PCR reads. The sample has 500,000 to 600,000 distinct CDR3 sequences, about two fifths seen once.

The rearrangement links TRBV20-1 to TRBJ2-7, with a tentative D call TRBD1 (5 bases). This clonotype was obtained from an adult man with Graves' hyperthyroidism. Sequencing input: peripheral blood or thyroid tissue (not recorded which). CDR3 protein: CSARDFGRARDEQYF. CDR3 sequence (DNA): TGCAGTGCTAGAGATTTTGGCAGGGCCCGCGACGAGCAGTACTTC.